Presented here are 8 T cell receptor beta chains from one specimen sequenced in a study of T cells in Graves' hyperthyroidism and ophthalmopathy. RNA transcripts provided the source from which TCR beta CDR3 regions were amplified. Using the HTBI primer set, a first-round RT-PCR was run on the TCR CDR3. TCRdb redid the calling of the multiplex PCR reads with MiXCR, one entry per CDR3 protein. The sample includes 500,000 to 600,000 distinct CDR3 sequences, 16% seen only once; the top ten take about 20%. The sequenced material came from blood. The receptors shown here come from a woman under 30 with Graves' hyperthyroidism.

The chain has TRBV11-2 and TRBJ2-5; 8 bases agree with TRBD2. V lost 3 bases, J lost 4 bases, and 4 bases stayed unmatched. CDR1 and CDR2 (germline): SGHAT, FQNNGV. This CDR3 spans 14 amino acids. The CDR3 DNA sequence: TGTGCCAGCAGCTTCGGGAGGGCCACAGAGACCCAGTACTTC. As protein: CASSFGRATETQYF.

This clonotype showed up just a few times. This chain connects TRBV6-5 to TRBJ2-1, with D tentatively TRBD1 (5 bases). CDR3 length: 17 amino acids. Germline V gene data show CDR1 as MNHEY and CDR2 as SVGAGI. V was pared by 1 base and J by 0 bases, with 13 bases between. The DNA for the CDR3 is TGTGCCAGCAGTTACTTGAACAGGCTGAGCTCCTACAATGAGCAGTTCTTC. It yields the protein CASSYLNRLSSYNEQFF.

This clonotype was seen ten or more times. V usage is TRBV7-9 and J usage is TRBJ2-1; TRBD2 matches at 7 bases. CDR1 and CDR2 from the germline V gene are SEHNR and FQNEAQ (reference sequence). V lost 4 bases and J lost 4; bases outside the gene matches: 7. The CDR3 extends over 15 amino acids. The CDR3 sequence: CASSSASGDYNEQFF. The CDR3 DNA reads as TGTGCCAGCAGCTCCGCTAGCGGAGATTACAATGAGCAGTTCTTC.

This clonotype has only a few counts. J is TRBJ1-5 and V is TRBV28, with a tentative D call TRBD1 (6 bases). In germline, CDR1 is MDHEN, CDR2 SYDVKM. Trimming shortened V by 2 bases and J by 3 bases, and 17 bases separated the two germline ends. The CDR3 runs 17 residues. The CDR3 nucleotides are TGTGCCAGCAGTTTAAGGGACACGGTGGTACACAATCAGCCCCAGCATTTT. This encodes CASSLRDTVVHNQPQHF.

The table lists this clonotype with many counts. The chain links TRBV20-1 to TRBJ2-1; D remains ambiguous. The CDR3 has 14 residues. From germline, CDR1 is DFQATT and CDR2 SNEGSKA (reference sequence). The germline V and J ends were trimmed by 3 bases and 7 bases, with 16 bases remaining between them. The CDR3 here is CSASVSFKGNEQFF. Written as DNA, the CDR3 is TGCAGTGCTAGTGTAAGTTTTAAAGGGAATGAGCAGTTCTTC.

The V gene is TRBV9, the J gene TRBJ1-4, with D unclear. In germline, CDR1 is SGDLS, CDR2 YYNGEE. This CDR3 is built from 14 residues. V shed 0 bases and J shed 4 bases, with 7 bases lying between them. The CDR3 sequence: CASSVDSFNEKLFF. The CDR3 region has the DNA TGTGCCAGCAGCGTAGACAGTTTTAATGAAAAACTGTTTTTT.

CDR3 bases: TGTGCCACCAGTGATTTGCGGCGGGGGGGCTCAGATACGCAGTATTTT. Residues: CATSDLRRGGSDTQYF. This chain uses TRBV24-1 with TRBJ2-3; 9 nucleotides agree with TRBD2. Germline V gene sequence: CDR1 KGHDR, CDR2 SFDVKD. This CDR3 region has 16 residues. The J segment lost 4 bases and the V segment lost 0 bases, leaving 4 bases of the junction unmatched.

This clonotype occurred a few times. The CDR3 DNA reads as TGCGCCAGCAGCTCACCGGGACAGGGGGCGCTGGGCACTGAAGCTTTCTTT. This codes for CASSSPGQGALGTEAFF. This chain links TRBV5-1 with TRBJ1-1; 12 bases fit TRBD1. This CDR3 contains 17 residues. Germline CDR1 and CDR2: SGHRS and YFSETQ. The junction had 10 bases not matched to a gene; V was cut back by 3 bases and J by 4 bases.